The text below deals with one T cell receptor (beta chain). Its antigen is currently unknown. Per the germline V gene, CDR1 is ENHRY and CDR2 is SYGVKD. The J segment lost 12 bases and the V segment lost 1 base, leaving 5 bases of the junction unmatched. This CDR3 contains 13 residues. This sample was taken from a study of PD-1 blockade in classical Hodgkin lymphoma. Relapse was seen in all patients after autologous stem cell transplantation, and brentuximab vedotin exposure was variable. Whole-study results and caveats: Partial responders and progressors had significantly lower baseline TCR diversity.

Measured with immunoSEQ multiplex PCR; TCRdb has only the in-frame clones, and not every one. The table has some 100,000 clones, roughly 90% seen once. The starting material was peripheral blood mononuclear cells (PBMCs), obtained at baseline. The receptor was isolated from a human donor with classical Hodgkin lymphoma. The chain recombines TRBV10-3 with TRBJ2-4; 8 nucleotides line up with TRBD1. CDR3 nucleotide sequence: TGTGCCATCAGTGAGTATGGACAGGGTTCTCAGTACTTC. Translating gives CAISEYGQGSQYF.